Below are 11 T cell receptor beta chains sequenced from a single sample in a study of cytomegalovirus exposure and HLA in healthy donors. PCR amplification relied on 60 Vbeta primers (plus 13 Jbeta primers). Clones were sequenced by immunoSEQ multiplex PCR, and TCRdb holds only the in-frame ones, with some missing. The profile covers roughly 160,000 clones, with around 79% appearing a single time and about 4.5% taken by the ten largest. Source material: PBMCs. All receptors come from a man between 40 and 49 years old in good health and CMV-seronegative.

The CDR3 reads CASSVSGNYNSPLHF. CDR3 nucleotide sequence: TGTGCCAGCAGCGTATCAGGGAACTATAATTCACCCCTCCACTTT. This chain connects TRBV9 to TRBJ1-6; tentative D call: TRBD1 (5 bases). CDR1 is SGDLS, CDR2 YYNGEE, per germline. The length of the CDR3 is 15 residues. The V end was cut by 1 base, the J end by 3 bases, with 8 bases between.

The chain uses TRBV10-3 and TRBJ1-1; D perhaps matches TRBD1 (5 bases). Germline CDR1 and CDR2: ENHRY and SYGVKD. Trimming took off 6 bases at V and 4 bases at J, with 18 bases between the two ends. The CDR3 spans 15 residues. The CDR3 region has the DNA TGTGCCATCAGGAGTGGGGGGACTACCACCACTGAAGCTTTCTTT. As protein: CAIRSGGTTTTEAFF.

The chain carries TRBV7-2 and TRBJ2-3, with D unclear. With 5 bases removed from V and 9 bases from J, the gap between germline ends came to 9 bases. This CDR3 is 11 amino acids long. The germline V gene has CDR1 SGHTA and CDR2 FQGNSA. The CDR3, as DNA: TGTGCCAGCAGCCCCTACGAGACGCAGTATTTT. Its protein product is CASSPYETQYF.

This rearrangement joins TRBV7-9 to TRBJ1-1; D is unresolved. Germline V CDR1 and CDR2: SEHNR, FQNEAQ (reference sequence). The CDR3 is 13 amino acids. The V and J ends lost 5 bases and 2 bases respectively, with 9 bases between them. The chain's CDR3 is CASSPRFNTEAFF. The DNA for the CDR3 is TGTGCCAGCAGCCCGCGGTTTAACACTGAAGCTTTCTTT.

The chain couples TRBV14 to TRBJ2-5, with 7 bases aligning to TRBD1. The DNA end lines up better with TRBJ2-7; the J call may be wrong. The germline gives CDR1 SGHDN, CDR2 FVKESK. The CDR3 contains 15 residues. DNA of the CDR3: TGTGCCAGCAGCCCCCCCGGGACAGTAAGCGCCGAGCAGTACTTC. Translating gives CASSPPGTVSAEQYF.

This CDR3 reads CASSPQMGLEYNEQFF. As DNA, the CDR3 is TGTGCCAGCAGCCCTCAAATGGGACTAGAGTACAATGAGCAGTTCTTC. This chain uses TRBV7-9 with TRBJ2-1; 8 bases agree with TRBD2. CDR1 SEHNR and CDR2 FQNEAQ come from the germline V gene (reference sequence). CDR3 size: 16 residues. The trim removed 5 bases at V and 4 bases at J, leaving 10 bases unmatched.

This clone was counted a few times. The chain joins TRBV5-6 to TRBJ1-5; D is unclear. The CDR3 runs 14 residues. Trimming left V 0 bases short and J 7 bases short, with 11 bases between. Germline V gene data show CDR1 as SGHDT and CDR2 as YYEEEE. CDR3: CASSLAGYPQPQHF. CDR3 DNA sequence: TGTGCCAGCAGCTTGGCGGGTTATCCCCAGCCCCAGCATTTT. The whole variable domain, filled in from reference TRBV5-6 and TRBJ1-5, reads DAGVTQSPTHLIKTRGQQVTLRCSPKSGHDTVSWYQQALGQGPQFIFQYYEEEERQRGNFPDRFSGHQFPNYSSELNVNALLLGDSALYLCASSLAGYPQPQHFGDGTRLSIL.

The V and J genes are TRBV4-3 and TRBJ1-4; TRBD1 agrees at 11 bases. Per the germline V gene, CDR1 is LGHNA and CDR2 is YSLEER. There are 16 residues in the CDR3. V lost 0 bases and J lost 8; bases outside the gene matches: 5. CDR3 in DNA: TGCGCCAGCAGCCAAGATTGGGGACAGGGGGTGGAAAAACTGTTTTTT. As protein: CASSQDWGQGVEKLFF.

In DNA, the CDR3 is TGTGCCAGCAGTTACTCGCAGGGTCGTGGCTACACCTTC. This gives the protein CASSYSQGRGYTF. The chain recombines TRBV6-6 with TRBJ1-2; tentative D call: TRBD1 (5 bases). Germline V lookup: CDR1 MNHNY, CDR2 SVGAGI (reference sequence). Between the trimmed V and J ends, which lost 0 bases and 7 bases, there was a span of 9 bases. This CDR3 has 13 amino acids.

J is TRBJ2-7 and V is TRBV4-3, with D tentatively TRBD1 (6 bases). Per the germline V gene, CDR1 is LGHNA and CDR2 is YSLEER. The CDR3 is made up of 15 amino acids. Trimming shortened V by 2 bases and J by 2 bases, and 13 bases separated the two germline ends. The CDR3 here is CASSQRGGDPYEQYF. CDR3 DNA: TGCGCCAGCAGCCAAAGAGGGGGTGACCCCTACGAGCAGTACTTC.

This clone showed up just a few times. The V call is TRBV6-1, the J call TRBJ2-7, with 8 positions matching TRBD1. Per germline, CDR1 MNHNS and CDR2 SASEGT. The CDR3 totals 17 residues. J lost 3 bases, V lost 3 bases, and 13 bases had no gene match. CDR3 sequence reads: CASSDSHPDRVNYEQYF. DNA of the CDR3: TGTGCCAGCAGTGATTCCCACCCGGACAGGGTCAACTACGAGCAGTACTTC.